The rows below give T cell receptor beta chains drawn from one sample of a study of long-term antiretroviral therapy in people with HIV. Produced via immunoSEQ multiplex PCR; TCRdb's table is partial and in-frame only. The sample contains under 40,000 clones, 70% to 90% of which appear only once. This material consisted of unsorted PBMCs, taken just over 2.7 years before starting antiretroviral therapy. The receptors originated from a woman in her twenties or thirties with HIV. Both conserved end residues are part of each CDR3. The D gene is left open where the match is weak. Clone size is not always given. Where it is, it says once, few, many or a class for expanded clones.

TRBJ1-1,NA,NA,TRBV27,CASSFGQNTEAFF,TGTGCCAGCAGTTTCGGACAGAACACTGAAGCTTTCTTT
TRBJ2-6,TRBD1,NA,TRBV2,CASSKGQGLSGANVLTF,TGTGCCAGCAGTAAGGGACAGGGACTCTCTGGGGCCAACGTCCTGACTTTC
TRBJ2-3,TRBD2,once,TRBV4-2,CASSQELAGAANTDTQYF,TGTGCCAGCAGCCAAGAACTAGCGGGGGCCGCTAACACAGATACGCAGTATTTT
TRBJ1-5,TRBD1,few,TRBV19,CASSVGGQVNQPQHF,TGTGCCAGTAGTGTGGGCGGACAGGTCAATCAGCCCCAGCATTTT
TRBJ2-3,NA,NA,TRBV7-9,CASSNQGLRTDTQYF,TGTGCCAGCAGTAACCAGGGATTGCGAACAGATACGCAGTATTTT
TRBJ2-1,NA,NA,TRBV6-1,CATEGRNNEQFF,TGTGCCACCGAGGGGCGCAACAATGAGCAGTTCTTC
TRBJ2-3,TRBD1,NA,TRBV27,CASSSPDRDGADTQYF,TGTGCCAGCAGTTCCCCGGACAGGGATGGGGCAGATACGCAGTATTTT
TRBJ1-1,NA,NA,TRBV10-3,CAISELFVRVDTEAFF,TGTGCCATCAGTGAGTTATTCGTCAGGGTCGACACTGAAGCTTTCTTT
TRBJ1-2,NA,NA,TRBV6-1,CASRRRGNYGYTF,TGTGCCAGCAGACGAAGAGGCAACTATGGCTACACCTTC
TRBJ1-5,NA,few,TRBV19,CASRPTGLSNQPQHF,TGTGCCAGTAGGCCAACAGGGCTTAGCAATCAGCCCCAGCATTTT
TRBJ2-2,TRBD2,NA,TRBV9,CASSASGGVTGELFF,TGTGCCAGCAGCGCTAGCGGGGGGGTCACCGGGGAGCTGTTTTTT
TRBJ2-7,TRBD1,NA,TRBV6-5,CASRPGQGYEQYF,TGTGCCAGTAGACCGGGACAGGGCTACGAGCAGTACTTC
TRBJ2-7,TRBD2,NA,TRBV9,CASSGGTSGGALGEQYF,TGTGCCAGCAGCGGAGGAACTAGCGGGGGGGCCCTAGGGGAGCAGTACTTC
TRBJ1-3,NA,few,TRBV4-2,CASSQALGNTIYF,TGTGCCAGCAGCCAAGCGCTTGGAAACACCATATATTTT
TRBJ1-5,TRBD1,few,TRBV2,CASRGGGGGDQPQHF,TGTGCCAGCAGGGGTGGAGGGGGCGGTGATCAGCCCCAGCATTTT
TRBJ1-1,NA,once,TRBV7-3,CASSIEMNTEAFF,TGTGCCAGCAGTATTGAAATGAACACTGAAGCTTTCTTT
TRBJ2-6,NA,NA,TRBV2,CASSRDSPGANVLTF,TGTGCCAGCAGTCGAGACAGCCCTGGGGCCAACGTCCTGACTTTC
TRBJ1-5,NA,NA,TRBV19,CASSGTADNQPQHF,TGTGCCAGTAGCGGGACGGCCGACAATCAGCCCCAGCATTTT
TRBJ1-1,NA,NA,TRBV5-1,CTSSFGNWDSEAFF,TGCACCAGCAGCTTTGGGAATTGGGATTCTGAAGCTTTCTTT
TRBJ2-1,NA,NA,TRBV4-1,CASSQDGEGAYNEQFF,TGCGCCAGCAGCCAAGATGGAGAGGGGGCCTACAATGAGCAGTTCTTC
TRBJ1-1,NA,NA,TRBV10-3,CAISSGRLNTEAFF,TGTGCCATCAGCTCAGGGCGCTTGAACACTGAAGCTTTCTTT
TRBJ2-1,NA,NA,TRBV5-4,CASSLVRDRLYSSYNEQFF,TGTGCCAGCAGCTTGGTGCGGGACAGATTATACAGCTCCTACAATGAGCAGTTCTTC
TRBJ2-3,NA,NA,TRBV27,CASSTIDTQYF,TGTGCCAGCAGTACAATAGATACGCAGTATTTT
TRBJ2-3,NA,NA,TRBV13,CASSLVGAGSTDTQYF,TGTGCCAGCAGCTTAGTGGGGGCGGGGAGCACAGATACGCAGTATTTT
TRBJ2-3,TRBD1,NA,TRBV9,CASSGGTAISTDTQYF,TGTGCCAGCAGCGGGGGGACAGCAATTAGCACAGATACGCAGTATTTT
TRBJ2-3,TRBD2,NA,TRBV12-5,CASGDKTSGGGVSGWRDTQYF,TGTGCTAGTGGTGACAAGACTAGCGGGGGGGGAGTTTCTGGGTGGCGAGATACGCAGTATTTT
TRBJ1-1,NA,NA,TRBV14,CAPRPGATEAFF,TGTGCCCCCAGGCCCGGGGCAACTGAAGCTTTCTTT
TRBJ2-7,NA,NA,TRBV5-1,CASSLSSGGWGSEQYF,TGCGCCAGCAGCTTAAGTTCAGGGGGGTGGGGATCCGAGCAGTACTTC
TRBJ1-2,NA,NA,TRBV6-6,CASSWGGYNYGYTF,TGTGCCAGCAGTTGGGGGGGTTACAACTATGGCTACACCTTC
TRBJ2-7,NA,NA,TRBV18,CASSPVKETYEQYF,TGTGCCAGCTCACCAGTCAAGGAGACCTACGAGCAGTACTTC
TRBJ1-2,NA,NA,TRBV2,CASSEQGNYGYTF,TGTGCCAGCAGTGAACAGGGGAACTATGGCTACACCTTC
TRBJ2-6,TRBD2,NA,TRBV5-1,CASSLVLAAGNGANVLTF,TGCGCCAGCAGCTTAGTTCTTGCAGCGGGGAATGGGGCCAACGTCCTGACTTTC
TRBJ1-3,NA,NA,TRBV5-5,CASSLWVGNTIYF,TGTGCCAGCAGCTTGTGGGTTGGAAACACCATATATTTT
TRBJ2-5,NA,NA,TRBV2,CASSGRRNGETQYF,TGTGCCAGCAGTGGCCGGCGTAATGGAGAGACCCAGTACTTC
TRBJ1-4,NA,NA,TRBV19,CASSSIGLVEKLFF,TGTGCCAGTAGCTCCATAGGGCTGGTTGAAAAACTGTTTTTT
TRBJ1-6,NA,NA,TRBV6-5,CASRGPMAGSLHF,TGTGCCAGCAGGGGACCGATGGCGGGTTCCCTCCACTTT
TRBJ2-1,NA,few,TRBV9,CASSSYSISSYNEQFF,TGTGCCAGCAGCTCATACTCCATCAGTAGCTACAATGAGCAGTTCTTC
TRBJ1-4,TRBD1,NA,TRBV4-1,CASSLQQGNEKLFF,TGCGCCAGCAGCCTACAACAGGGGAACGAAAAACTGTTTTTT
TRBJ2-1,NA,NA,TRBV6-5,CASRLGGTQQQFF,TGTGCCAGCAGGCTCGGGGGAACGCAGCAGCAGTTCTTC
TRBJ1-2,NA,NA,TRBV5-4,CASSLERDGYGYTF,TGTGCCAGCAGCTTGGAGAGGGATGGCTATGGCTACACCTTC
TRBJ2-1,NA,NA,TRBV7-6,CASSSGAYEQFF,TGTGCCAGCAGCTCGGGAGCGTATGAGCAGTTCTTC
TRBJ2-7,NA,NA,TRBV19,CASSQVLAYEQYF,TGTGCCAGTAGTCAGGTCTTGGCCTACGAGCAGTACTTC
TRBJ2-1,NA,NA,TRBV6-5,CASSYSAQNGGEQFF,TGTGCCAGCAGTTATTCTGCGCAGAACGGAGGTGAGCAGTTCTTC
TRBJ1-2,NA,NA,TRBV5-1,CASSQLPDGTYGYTF,TGCGCCAGCAGCCAGCTACCCGACGGGACATATGGCTACACCTTC
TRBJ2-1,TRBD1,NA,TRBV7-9,CASSLNRDRTFDEQFF,TGTGCCAGCAGCTTAAACCGGGACAGGACGTTCGATGAGCAGTTCTTC
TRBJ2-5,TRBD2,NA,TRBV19,CASSISLAGVGETQYF,TGTGCCAGTAGTATTTCCCTAGCGGGGGTGGGGGAGACCCAGTACTTC
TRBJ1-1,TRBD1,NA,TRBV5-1,CASRLSGQGRGGTEAFF,TGCGCCAGCAGATTGTCCGGACAGGGACGGGGTGGCACTGAAGCTTTCTTT
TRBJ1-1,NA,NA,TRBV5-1,CASSPPTVTTEAFF,TGCGCCAGCAGCCCCCCGACAGTGACGACTGAAGCTTTCTTT